This paragraph covers one T cell receptor (beta chain) sequence. What it recognizes is unknown. Germline CDR1 is SGHVS and CDR2 is FQNEAQ. Germline trimming cut 3 bases from V and 10 bases from J; bases unmatched to any gene: 7. CDR3 length equals 15 residues. The template used for profiling TCR beta VDJ and CDR3 was genomic DNA. Each CDR3 protein gets one entry after TCRdb re-called the reads with MiXCR. The sample holds about 68,000 distinct CDR3 sequences, roughly half seen once. This record comes from a study of CD8+CD57+ T cells in acquired aplastic anemia. Study overall: 3.2 ug was the average amount of DNA from sorted CD4+ and CD8+ cells. As sequenced from healthy donors, CD4+ cells averaged roughly 10 million reads.

General study results and limits: Roughly 28 was the count of CD8+ CDR3 sequences that patients shared with controls.

The chain employs TRBV7-8 and TRBJ1-6; 9 bases are a match to TRBD1. The sequenced sample consisted of sorted CD4+, CD8+, or CD8+CD57+ T cells (not recorded which) from PBMCs. The source is a human donor in good health, serving as a control. In nucleotides, the CDR3 is TGTGCCAGCAGCTTGTTGGGACAGGGCGACTCACCCCTCCACTTT. It is translated as CASSLLGQGDSPLHF.